This entry features one T cell receptor beta chain sequence. These data belong to a study of T cell responses to AZD1222 COVID-19 vaccine. Profiled with immunoSEQ multiplex PCR; TCRdb holds only in-frame clones, not every one. The data show under 80,000 clones, around 84% seen once. The CDR3 runs to 15 residues. The source was peripheral blood, collected on day 0 of AZD1222 vaccination. This receptor was taken from an adult in good health. This chain links TRBV21-1 with TRBJ2-7; TRBD2 reflects the table's D call only, with no check against the DNA. TRBV21-1 is deemed a pseudogene. The CDR3 spells CASRPKNSVRDEQYF. The CDR3 coding sequence is TGTGCCAGCAGGCCAAAGAACAGTGTGAGGGACGAGCAGTACTTC.